This TCR beta chain was documented in a study of blood T cell repertoires in COVID-19. Looking at the study overall: Researchers got acute and convalescent COVID-19 samples from the United States, Italy and Spain. The analysed material was cDNA or gDNA that came from T cells, B-cell-depleted T cells, or PBMCs.

This CDR3 has 16 amino acids. The data were produced by immunoSEQ multiplex PCR, yet TCRdb's version contains in-frame clones alone and is incomplete. Of around 260,000 clones listed, approximately 87% are singletons. The V gene is TRBV12-1, the J gene TRBJ2-3; the D call of TRBD2 is as the table states it, not checked on the DNA. TRBV12-1 is classified as a pseudogene. This clonotype was sampled from a woman in her forties or fifties with acute or convalescent COVID-19. The sample taken for sequencing was peripheral blood. The CDR3 here is CASSRRGLADTDTQYF. CDR3 nucleotide sequence: TGTGCCAGCAGCCGGAGAGGACTAGCGGACACAGATACGCAGTATTTT.